The T cell receptor beta chain under discussion was sequenced for a study of T cell responses to AZD1222 COVID-19 vaccine. Findings and limits, study-wide: Possibly, clonal diversity was underestimated; donors were largely white British and included more females.

This CDR3 comprises 15 residues. Trimming cost V 0 bases and J 1 base, with 9 bases left between them. Germline assignment: CDR1 MNHEY and CDR2 SVGAGI. Turning to this clone: What it binds is unknown.

Assay used: immunoSEQ multiplex PCR; TCRdb lists only in-frame clones, some missing. The sample lists 120,000 or so clones; 90% were seen once. The specimen was peripheral blood, collected on day 0 of AZD1222 vaccination. The receptor was derived from an adult in good health. The chain recombines TRBV6-5 with TRBJ1-1; the D gene is possibly TRBD1 (5 bases). The CDR3 reads CASSYSGGRNTEAFF. CDR3 nucleotides: TGTGCCAGCAGTTACTCTGGGGGAAGGAACACTGAAGCTTTCTTT.